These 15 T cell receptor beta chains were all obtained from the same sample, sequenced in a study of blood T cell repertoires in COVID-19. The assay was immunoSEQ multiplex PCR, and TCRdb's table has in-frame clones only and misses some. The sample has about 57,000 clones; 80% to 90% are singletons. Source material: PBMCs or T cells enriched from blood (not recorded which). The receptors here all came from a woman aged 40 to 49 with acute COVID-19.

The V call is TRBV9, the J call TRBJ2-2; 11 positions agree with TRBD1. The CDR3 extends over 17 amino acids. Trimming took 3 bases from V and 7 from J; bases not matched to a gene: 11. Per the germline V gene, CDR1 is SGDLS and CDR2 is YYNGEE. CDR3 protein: CASSDRTGTGGLGELFF. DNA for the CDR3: TGTGCCAGCAGCGACAGAACCGGGACAGGGGGACTCGGGGAGCTGTTTTTT. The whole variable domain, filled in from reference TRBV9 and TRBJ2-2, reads DSGVTQTPKHLITATGQRVTLRCSPRSGDLSVYWYQQSLDQGLQFLIQYYNGEERAKGNILERFSAQQFPDLHSELNLSSLELGDSALYFCASSDRTGTGGLGELFFGEGSRLTVL.

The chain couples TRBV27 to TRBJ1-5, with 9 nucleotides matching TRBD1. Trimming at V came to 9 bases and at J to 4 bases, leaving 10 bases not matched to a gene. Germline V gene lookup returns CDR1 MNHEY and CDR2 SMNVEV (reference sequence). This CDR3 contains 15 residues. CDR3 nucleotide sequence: TGTGCCAGTAGACGCTGGACAGGGGAAAATCAGCCCCAGCATTTT. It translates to CASRRWTGENQPQHF.

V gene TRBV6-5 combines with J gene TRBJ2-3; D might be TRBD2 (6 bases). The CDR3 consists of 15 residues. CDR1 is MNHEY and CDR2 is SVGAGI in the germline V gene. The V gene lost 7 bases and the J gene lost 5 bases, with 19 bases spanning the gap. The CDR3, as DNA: TGTGCCAGCACCCCGACTAGGATAGGCCGAGATACGCAGTATTTT. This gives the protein CASTPTRIGRDTQYF.

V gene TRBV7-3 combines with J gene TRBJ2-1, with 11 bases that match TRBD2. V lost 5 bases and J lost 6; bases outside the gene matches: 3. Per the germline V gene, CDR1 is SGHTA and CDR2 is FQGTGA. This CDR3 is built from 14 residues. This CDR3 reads CASSPGLAVNEQFF. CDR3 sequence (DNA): TGTGCCAGCAGCCCGGGACTAGCGGTCAATGAGCAGTTCTTC.

CDR3 in DNA: TGTGCCAGCAGTGATTGGGGGGTGAACACCGGGGAGCTGTTTTTT. Its protein is CASSDWGVNTGELFF. The chain joins TRBV2 to TRBJ2-2; the D gene is possibly TRBD2 (6 bases). The ends were cut back, 3 bases at V and 1 base at J, with 9 bases in the middle. This CDR3 has 15 amino acids. CDR1 is SNHLY, CDR2 FYNNEI, per germline. The whole variable domain, filled in from reference TRBV2 and TRBJ2-2, reads EPEVTQTPSHQVTQMGQEVILRCVPISNHLYFYWYRQILGQKVEFLVSFYNNEISEKSEIFDDQFSVERPDGSNFTLKIRSTKLEDSAMYFCASSDWGVNTGELFFGEGSRLTVL.

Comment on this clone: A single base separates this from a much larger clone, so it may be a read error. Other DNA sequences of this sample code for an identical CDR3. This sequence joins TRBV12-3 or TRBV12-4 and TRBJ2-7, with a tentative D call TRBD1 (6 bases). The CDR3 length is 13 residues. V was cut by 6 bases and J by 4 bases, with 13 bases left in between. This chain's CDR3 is CASSLGQTYEQYV. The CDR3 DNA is TGTGCCAGCAGCCTCGGACAGACATACGAGCAGTACGTC.

In DNA, the CDR3 is TGTGCCAGCAGCCACCTCGCAGGGTCTGGGGAGCAGTTCTTC. Amino acids: CASSHLAGSGEQFF. V usage is TRBV14 and J usage is TRBJ2-1, with D possibly matching TRBD1 (5 bases). V lost 3 bases to trimming and J lost 10 bases, with 16 bases between them. CDR3 length equals 14 residues. CDR1 and CDR2 from the germline V gene are SGHDN and FVKESK.

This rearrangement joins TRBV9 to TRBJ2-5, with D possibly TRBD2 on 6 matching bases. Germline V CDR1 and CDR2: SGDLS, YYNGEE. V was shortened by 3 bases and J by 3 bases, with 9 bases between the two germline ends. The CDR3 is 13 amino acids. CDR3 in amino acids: CASSGGEKETQYF. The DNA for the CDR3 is TGTGCCAGCAGCGGGGGGGAAAAAGAGACCCAGTACTTC. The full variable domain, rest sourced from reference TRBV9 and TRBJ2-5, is DSGVTQTPKHLITATGQRVTLRCSPRSGDLSVYWYQQSLDQGLQFLIQYYNGEERAKGNILERFSAQQFPDLHSELNLSSLELGDSALYFCASSGGEKETQYFGPGTRLLVL.

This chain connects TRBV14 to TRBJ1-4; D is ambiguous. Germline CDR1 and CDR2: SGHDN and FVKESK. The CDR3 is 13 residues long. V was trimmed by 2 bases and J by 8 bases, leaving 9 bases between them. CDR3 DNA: TGTGCCAGCAGCCAAAACTCCTTGGAAAAACTGTTTTTT. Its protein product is CASSQNSLEKLFF. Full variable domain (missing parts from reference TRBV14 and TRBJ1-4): EAGVTQFPSHSVIEKGQTVTLRCDPISGHDNLYWYRRVMGKEIKFLLHFVKESKQDESGMPNNRFLAERTGGTYSTLKVQPAELEDSGVYFCASSQNSLEKLFFGSGTQLSVL.

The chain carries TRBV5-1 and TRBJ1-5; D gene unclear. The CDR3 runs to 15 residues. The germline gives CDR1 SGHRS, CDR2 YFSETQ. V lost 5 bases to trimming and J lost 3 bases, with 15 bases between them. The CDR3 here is CASSQYAGPNQPQHF. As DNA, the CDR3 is TGCGCCAGCAGTCAGTACGCGGGCCCCAATCAGCCCCAGCATTTT.

DNA for the CDR3: TGTGCCAGCAGCCAAGATGTGGGAGTCTTAGGCTACGAGCAGTACTTC. Residues: CASSQDVGVLGYEQYF. The rearrangement uses TRBV3-1 (or the pseudogene TRBV3-2) and TRBJ2-7; perhaps TRBD2 as D (5 bases). The CDR3 extends over 16 amino acids. Per germline, CDR1 LGHDT and CDR2 YNNKEL (reference sequence). Between the trimmed V and J ends, which lost 0 bases and 3 bases, there was a span of 15 bases.

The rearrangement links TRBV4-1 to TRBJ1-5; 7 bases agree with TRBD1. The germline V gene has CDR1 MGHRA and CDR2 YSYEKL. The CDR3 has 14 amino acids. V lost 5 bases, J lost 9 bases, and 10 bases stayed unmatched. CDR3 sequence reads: CASSDRDSPGPQHF. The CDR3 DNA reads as TGCGCCAGCAGCGATAGGGACAGTCCGGGGCCCCAGCATTTT.

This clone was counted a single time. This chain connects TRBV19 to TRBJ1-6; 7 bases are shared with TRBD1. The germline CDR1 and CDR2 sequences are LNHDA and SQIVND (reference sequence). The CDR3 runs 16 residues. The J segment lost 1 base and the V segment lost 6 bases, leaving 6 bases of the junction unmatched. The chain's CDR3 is CASSITRGSYNSPLHF. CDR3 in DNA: TGTGCCAGTAGCATTACCAGGGGGTCCTATAATTCACCCCTCCACTTT.

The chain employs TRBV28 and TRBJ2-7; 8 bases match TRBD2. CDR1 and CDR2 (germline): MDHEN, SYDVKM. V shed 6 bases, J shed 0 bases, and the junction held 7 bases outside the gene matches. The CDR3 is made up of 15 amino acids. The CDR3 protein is CASRVIAGPSYEQYF. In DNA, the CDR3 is TGTGCCAGCAGGGTAATAGCGGGACCCTCCTACGAGCAGTACTTC.

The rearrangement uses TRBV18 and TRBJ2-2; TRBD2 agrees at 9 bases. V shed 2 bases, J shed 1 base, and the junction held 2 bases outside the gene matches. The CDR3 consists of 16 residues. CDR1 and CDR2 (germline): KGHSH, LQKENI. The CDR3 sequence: CASSPGTSRNTGELFF. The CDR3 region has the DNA TGTGCCAGCTCACCAGGGACTAGCCGGAACACCGGGGAGCTGTTTTTT.